This is a list of T cell receptor beta chains from one sample in a study of blood T cell repertoires in COVID-19. This table comes from immunoSEQ multiplex PCR, and its TCRdb copy is limited to in-frame clones, with some not included. Altogether 65,000 to 80,000 clones are present, around 82% being singletons, with the ten largest covering 20% to 25%. Sequencing was carried out using peripheral blood. The receptors come from a human donor in a cohort sampled during active COVID-19. Both conserved end residues are part of each CDR3. The order of the fields is J gene, V gene, clone size, D gene, CDR3 protein, CDR3 DNA. A D gene is named only where the DNA matches it firmly. Size tells how often a clone was seen (once, few, many) or the class of an expanded clone, and some rows leave it out.

J: TRBJ1-6; V: TRBV5-1; size: -; D: -; CDR3: CASSLAGQLNSPLHF; DNA: TGCGCCAGCAGCTTGGCAGGACAGCTTAATTCACCCCTCCACTTT
J: TRBJ2-1; V: TRBV6-1; size: -; D: TRBD2; CDR3: CASSDRGLAGGRHEQFF; DNA: TGTGCCAGCAGTGACCGGGGACTAGCGGGGGGGCGGCATGAGCAGTTCTTC
J: TRBJ2-1; V: TRBV5-1; size: -; D: TRBD2; CDR3: CASRNSGGTYNEQFF; DNA: TGCGCCAGCAGAAACAGCGGGGGGACATACAATGAGCAGTTCTTC
J: TRBJ2-7; V: TRBV5-1; size: -; D: TRBD1; CDR3: CASSRDRATLGNEQYF; DNA: TGCGCCAGCAGCCGGGACAGGGCAACCCTCGGGAACGAGCAGTACTTC
J: TRBJ2-2; V: TRBV7-9; size: many; D: TRBD1; CDR3: CASRPGQANTGELFF; DNA: TGTGCCAGCAGGCCGGGACAGGCGAACACCGGGGAGCTGTTTTTT
J: TRBJ1-4; V: TRBV28; size: -; D: -; CDR3: CASSTRTEDEKLFF; DNA: TGTGCCAGCAGTACTCGAACAGAAGATGAAAAACTGTTTTTT
J: TRBJ1-2; V: TRBV6-5; size: -; D: TRBD1; CDR3: CASGRTGRDFYGYTF; DNA: TGTGCCAGCGGGAGGACAGGCCGAGATTTCTATGGCTACACCTTC
J: TRBJ2-7; V: TRBV2; size: -; D: -; CDR3: CASAERTYEQYF; DNA: TGTGCCAGCGCGGAGAGGACCTACGAGCAGTACTTC
J: TRBJ1-2; V: TRBV28; size: -; D: -; CDR3: CASSLGTRNGYTF; DNA: TGTGCCAGCAGTTTAGGGACAAGAAATGGCTACACCTTC
J: TRBJ1-2; V: TRBV6-1; size: -; D: TRBD1; CDR3: CASSDGTGVGYTF; DNA: TGTGCCAGCAGTGACGGGACAGGGGTAGGCTACACCTTC
J: TRBJ2-7; V: TRBV11-2; size: -; D: -; CDR3: CASSLVVASSYEQYF; DNA: TGTGCCAGCAGCTTAGTAGTAGCGAGCTCCTACGAGCAGTACTTC
J: TRBJ1-6; V: TRBV15; size: -; D: TRBD1; CDR3: CATSRLGQVNSPLHF; DNA: TGTGCCACCAGCAGACTTGGACAGGTCAATTCACCCCTCCACTTT
J: TRBJ2-3; V: TRBV7-2; size: -; D: TRBD2; CDR3: CASSFRAGPDTQYF; DNA: TGTGCCAGCAGCTTTCGAGCGGGGCCGGATACGCAGTATTTT
J: TRBJ1-6; V: TRBV11-2; size: few; D: -; CDR3: CASSLVKIQDSPLHF; DNA: TGTGCCAGCAGCTTAGTCAAAATTCAGGATTCACCCCTCCACTTT
J: TRBJ2-1; V: TRBV11-2; size: -; D: -; CDR3: CASSFGSEQFF; DNA: TGTGCCAGCAGCTTTGGGAGTGAGCAGTTCTTC
J: TRBJ1-2; V: TRBV5-5; size: -; D: -; CDR3: CASSMNRVSYTF; DNA: TGTGCCAGCAGCATGAACAGGGTTAGCTACACCTTC
J: TRBJ2-3; V: TRBV5-1; size: -; D: -; CDR3: CASSWAGTDTQYF; DNA: TGCGCCAGCAGCTGGGCGGGTACAGATACGCAGTATTTT
J: TRBJ2-7; V: TRBV18; size: few; D: -; CDR3: CASSPASSYEQYF; DNA: TGTGCCAGCTCACCAGCGAGCTCCTACGAGCAGTACTTC
J: TRBJ2-3; V: TRBV18; size: -; D: -; CDR3: CASSLRRDTDTQYF; DNA: TGTGCCAGCTCACTTCGCAGGGACACAGATACGCAGTATTTT
J: TRBJ2-1; V: TRBV12-3/TRBV12-4; size: -; D: TRBD1; CDR3: CASSLDRADEQFF; DNA: TGTGCCAGCAGTCTCGACAGGGCGGATGAGCAGTTCTTC
J: TRBJ1-1; V: TRBV3-1/TRBV3-2; size: -; D: -; CDR3: CASSYNPGEGAFF; DNA: TGTGCCAGCAGCTACAACCCAGGGGAGGGGGCTTTCTTT
J: TRBJ2-7; V: TRBV3-1/TRBV3-2; size: -; D: TRBD2; CDR3: CASSPAGVVEQYF; DNA: TGTGCCAGCAGCCCGGCGGGGGTAGTCGAGCAGTACTTC
J: TRBJ1-1; V: TRBV28; size: -; D: TRBD1; CDR3: CASSVPGQGSTEAFF; DNA: TGTGCCAGCAGTGTACCAGGACAGGGGAGCACTGAAGCTTTCTTT